Following are 3 T cell receptor beta chains from one sample sequenced in a study of T cells of healthy individuals. TCRdb reprocessed the 5' RACE reads via MiXCR and lists one record per CDR3 protein. The sample consists of 50,000 to 55,000 distinct CDR3 sequences, about 14% of them appearing once. These receptors originate from a human donor in good health.

By sample fraction, this clonotype is medium-sized (0.01 to 0.1%). The chain is built from TRBV28 and TRBJ2-3; D gene ambiguous. V was clipped by 2 bases and J by 1 base, with 4 bases between them. The CDR3 spans 13 residues. Germline-derived CDR1 and CDR2 are MDHEN and SYDVKM. The CDR3 DNA reads TGTGCCAGCAGTTTAGACGGCACAGATACGCAGTATTTT. This sequence encodes CASSLDGTDTQYF.

The chain couples TRBV24-1 to TRBJ1-1, with 9 bases lining up with TRBD1. This CDR3 is built from 12 residues. Looked up from germline, CDR1 is KGHDR and CDR2 is SFDVKD. After removal of 12 bases from V and 5 bases from J, the junction contained 6 bases not matched to a gene. This CDR3 is CAARTGETEAFF. CDR3 coding DNA: TGTGCCGCAAGGACAGGGGAGACTGAAGCTTTCTTT.

This rearrangement joins TRBV30 to TRBJ1-1; D remains unclear. The V end lost 7 bases, the J end lost 1 base, and 13 bases lay between the germline ends. Germline CDR1 and CDR2: GTSNPN and SVGIG (reference sequence). CDR3 size: 13 residues. The CDR3 is CASDDGKNTEAFF. The CDR3 nucleotides read TGTGCCTCCGATGACGGAAAGAACACTGAAGCTTTCTTT.